This T cell receptor beta chain was recorded in a study of immune cell composition in non-small cell lung cancer. TCRdb keeps only in-frame clones here, not all; method: immunoSEQ multiplex PCR. The sample yields almost 2,500 clones, 70% to 85% seen once. The normal lung sample lay at least 3 cm, and maximally far, from the tumour. Frozen unsorted single-cell suspensions supplied the genomic DNA. The CDR3 contains 15 residues. J lost 0 bases, V lost 3 bases, and 2 bases had no gene match. Germline lookup yields CDR1 MNHEY and CDR2 SMNVEV (reference sequence). Details on this clone: The antigen remains undetermined.

General study findings and limits: Tumour-reactive clones were not shown to match dominant in vivo tumour clones. TIL tumour reactivity correlated with maximal tumour-associated clone frequency in adenocarcinoma.

The receptor was isolated from a human donor with non-small cell lung cancer. The rearrangement uses TRBV27 and TRBJ1-3, with TRBD1 identical over 7 bases. The sample taken for sequencing was non-adjacent lung tissue. The CDR3 DNA is TGTGCCAGCAGTTTGAACAGGGGCTCTGGAAACACCATATATTTT. Its protein is CASSLNRGSGNTIYF.